These 17 T cell receptor beta chains share one sample of origin, sequenced in a study of PD-L1 blockade in urothelial cancer. Method: immunoSEQ multiplex PCR; TCRdb's copy keeps in-frame clones and lacks some. The sample contains 30,000 to 40,000 clones, around 83% of which appear only once. The sequenced sample was PBMCs, obtained around atezolizumab (anti-PD-L1) treatment. The receptors stem from a man aged 60 to 75 with urothelial cancer.

The chain employs TRBV5-1 and TRBJ1-1; D may be TRBD1 (5 bases). The CDR3 length is 17 residues. Trimming took off 0 bases at V and 2 bases at J, with 17 bases between the two ends. Germline V gene data show CDR1 as SGHRS and CDR2 as YFSETQ. The CDR3 spells CASSLGRTGGTNTEAFF. The CDR3 DNA reads as TGCGCCAGCAGCTTGGGCCGGACGGGGGGGACCAACACTGAAGCTTTCTTT.

The rearrangement joins TRBV7-2 to TRBJ1-5, with no clear D. CDR1 is SGHTA and CDR2 is FQGNSA in the germline V gene. Trimming took off 6 bases at V and 3 bases at J, with 15 bases between the two ends. CDR3 length equals 15 residues. In DNA form, the CDR3 reads TGTGCCAGCAGTTCTCTCGGCAGGAACAATCAGCCCCAGCATTTT. Translated, it gives CASSSLGRNNQPQHF.

The chain recombines TRBV5-1 with TRBJ2-5, with 8 bases that match TRBD2. Germline trimming cut 4 bases from V and 4 bases from J; bases unmatched to any gene: 9. Germline V gene lookup returns CDR1 SGHRS and CDR2 YFSETQ. The CDR3 consists of 15 residues. CDR3 nucleotides: TGCGCCAGCAGCGCCGTAACGGGGGGGGGAGAGACCCAGTACTTC. Translated: CASSAVTGGGETQYF.

The V gene is TRBV7-2, the J gene TRBJ2-7, with 7 bases fitting TRBD1. The germline V gene encodes CDR1 SGHTA and CDR2 FQGNSA. The length of the CDR3 is 15 residues. V trimming: 3 bases; J trimming: 2 bases; junction bases outside the gene matches: 7. For the CDR3, the DNA is TGTGCCAGCAGCTTCGGGACAGAGGGTCCCTACGAGCAGTACTTC. Residues: CASSFGTEGPYEQYF.

The V and J genes are TRBV5-1 and TRBJ2-3; a weak D match, TRBD2 (5 bases). Germline V gene lookup returns CDR1 SGHRS and CDR2 YFSETQ. The CDR3 totals 15 residues. The V and J ends lost 3 bases and 8 bases respectively, with 19 bases between them. The CDR3: CASSSTTSWSGTQYF. DNA for the CDR3: TGCGCCAGCAGCTCGACTACATCTTGGTCGGGTACGCAGTATTTT. The full variable domain, completed using reference TRBV5-1 and TRBJ2-3, is KAGVTQTPRYLIKTRGQQVTLSCSPISGHRSVSWYQQTPGQGLQFLFEYFSETQRNKGNFPGRFSGRQFSNSRSEMNVSTLELGDSALYLCASSSTTSWSGTQYFGPGTRLTVL.

The genes are TRBV5-1 and TRBJ2-5; 7 bases map to TRBD1. Germline loops: CDR1 SGHRS, CDR2 YFSETQ. This CDR3 has 13 residues. The junction had 4 bases not matched to a gene; V was cut back by 4 bases and J by 4 bases. This CDR3 reads CASSRHRGETQYF. The CDR3 coding sequence is TGCGCCAGCAGCCGTCACAGGGGAGAGACCCAGTACTTC.

CDR3 residues: CATTTGPLYGYTF. The DNA of the CDR3 is TGTGCCACCACCACAGGGCCCCTCTATGGCTACACCTTC. The rearrangement links TRBV6-6 to TRBJ1-2, with a weak D call TRBD1 (6 bases). The germline V and J ends were trimmed by 10 bases and 4 bases, with 16 bases remaining between them. The CDR3 is 13 amino acids. CDR1 is MNHNY, CDR2 SVGAGI, per germline (reference sequence).

The chain links TRBV18 to TRBJ1-1; D remains ambiguous. Germline CDR1 and CDR2: KGHSH and LQKENI. This CDR3 spans 14 amino acids. Trimming removed 2 bases from V and 1 base from J, with 8 bases in between. The CDR3: CASSPGRKNTEAFF. The CDR3 DNA is TGTGCCAGCTCACCAGGCAGGAAGAACACTGAAGCTTTCTTT.

This clone was counted once. This chain links TRBV29-1 with TRBJ2-7; 7 nucleotides align to TRBD1. CDR1 SQVTM and CDR2 ANQGSEA come from the germline V gene. The length of the CDR3 is 14 residues. Trimming at V came to 3 bases and at J to 1 base, leaving 6 bases not matched to a gene. The CDR3 protein is CSVDGTESSYEQYF. The DNA of the CDR3 is TGCAGCGTTGACGGGACAGAGAGTTCCTACGAGCAGTACTTC.

The V call is TRBV2, the J call TRBJ2-4; tentative D call: TRBD2 (5 bases). This CDR3 spans 12 amino acids. V lost 1 base and J lost 11, with 9 bases in between. The germline V gene has CDR1 SNHLY and CDR2 FYNNEI. The CDR3 loop reads CASSEGGSVQYF. Written as DNA, the CDR3 is TGTGCCAGCAGTGAAGGTGGGAGCGTTCAGTACTTC.

This clone has just one count. V usage is TRBV6-6 and J usage is TRBJ2-7; perhaps TRBD1 as D (6 bases). Deletions cut 6 bases from V and 0 bases from J, with 9 bases between. Germline CDR1 and CDR2: MNHNY and SVGAGI (reference sequence). CDR3 length equals 13 residues. The CDR3 sequence is CASRDSSSYEQYF. The CDR3 region has the DNA TGTGCCAGCAGGGACAGTAGCTCCTACGAGCAGTACTTC.

The chain carries TRBV29-1 and TRBJ1-1, with D perhaps matching TRBD1 (5 bases). Trimming left V 4 bases short and J 7 bases short, with 16 bases between. This CDR3 has 13 residues. From germline, CDR1 is SQVTM and CDR2 ANQGSEA. The CDR3 DNA sequence: TGCAGCGTTGCCGACAGAAGCTTAATTGAAGCTTTCTTT. This translates into CSVADRSLIEAFF. The full variable domain, its missing parts supplied by reference TRBV29-1 and TRBJ1-1, is SAVISQKPSRDICQRGTSLTIQCQVDSQVTMMFWYRQQPGQSLTLIATANQGSEATYESGFVIDKFPISRPNLTFSTLTVSNMSPEDSSIYLCSVADRSLIEAFFGQGTRLTVV.

The genes are TRBV7-2 and TRBJ2-5; TRBD2 matches at 14 bases. The trim removed 4 bases at V and 5 bases at J, leaving 3 bases unmatched. Germline CDR1 and CDR2: SGHTA and FQGNSA. This CDR3 region has 15 residues. The CDR3 sequence: CASSSRLAGGETQYF. CDR3 DNA: TGTGCCAGCAGCTCCAGACTAGCGGGAGGGGAGACCCAGTACTTC.

V is TRBV18 and J is TRBJ1-4; D is possibly TRBD1 (5 bases). Germline V lookup: CDR1 KGHSH, CDR2 LQKENI. This CDR3 region has 16 residues. Trimming took 0 bases from V and 0 from J, leaving 8 bases between them. CDR3 residues: CASSPPGRATNEKLFF. Here the CDR3 DNA reads TGTGCCAGCTCACCACCTGGCAGGGCAACTAATGAAAAACTGTTTTTT.

The chain links TRBV5-5 to TRBJ1-6; D ambiguous. The V gene lost 0 bases and the J gene lost 9 bases, with 16 bases spanning the gap. This CDR3 has 16 residues. CDR1 and CDR2 from the germline V gene are SGHKS and YYEKEE (reference sequence). The DNA for the CDR3 is TGTGCCAGCAGCTTGGAGGGAGCCTGGACGGGTTCACCCCTCCACTTT. This translates into CASSLEGAWTGSPLHF.

This sequence joins TRBV28 and TRBJ2-7; possible D gene TRBD2, 5 bases. V lost 10 bases to trimming and J lost 1 base, with 14 bases between them. Germline V gene lookup returns CDR1 MDHEN and CDR2 SYDVKM. CDR3 length: 13 residues. CDR3 nucleotides: TGTGCCACCCTGACTACAGATTCCTACGAGCAGTACTTC. Protein: CATLTTDSYEQYF.

This clone was seen only a few times. V gene TRBV5-1 combines with J gene TRBJ2-1; 12 bases agree with TRBD2. The CDR3 covers 15 residues. The germline gives CDR1 SGHRS, CDR2 YFSETQ. After removal of 4 bases from V and 9 bases from J, the junction contained 8 bases not matched to a gene. CDR3 region: CASSPTSGSIREQFF. CDR3 sequence (DNA): TGCGCCAGCAGCCCGACTAGCGGGAGTATTCGTGAGCAGTTCTTC.